This passage covers 18 T cell receptor beta chains from one sample sequenced in a study of memory B cells and T cells in multiple sclerosis. These receptors are not linked to any known antigen. Stimulus-free culture yielded autoproliferating CFSE-dim and non-proliferating CFSE-high T cells, each sequenced separately. Replicate wells were pooled after more than six days of stimulus-free culture of approximately 50 million CFSE-labeled PBMCs. Produced via immunoSEQ multiplex PCR; TCRdb's table is partial and in-frame only. This table has 35,000 to 55,000 clones, approximately 80% appearing once. The material sequenced was PBMCs from blood kept in culture. The source of these receptors is a human donor with multiple sclerosis.

This chain links TRBV9 with TRBJ2-2, with 12 nucleotides matching TRBD2. CDR1 is SGDLS and CDR2 is YYNGEE in the germline V gene. The CDR3 extends over 16 amino acids. The V gene end was trimmed by 3 bases and the J gene end by 6 bases; junction bases not matched to a gene: 6. The CDR3 coding sequence is TGTGCCAGCAGCGCCCTAGCGGGGGGGCCGTCCGGGGAGCTGTTTTTT. Protein sequence: CASSALAGGPSGELFF.

V and J are TRBV11-3 and TRBJ1-1; 8 bases fit TRBD1. Germline lookup yields CDR1 SGHNT and CDR2 YENEEA. The CDR3 extends over 14 amino acids. After removal of 2 bases from V and 5 bases from J, the junction contained 4 bases not matched to a gene. The CDR3 spells CASSLQGAETEAFF. CDR3 DNA: TGTGCCAGCAGCTTACAGGGGGCTGAAACTGAAGCTTTCTTT.

The chain links TRBV6-1 to TRBJ1-1; no firm D call. This CDR3 contains 16 residues. Germline values: CDR1 MNHNS, CDR2 SASEGT. Between the trimmed V and J ends, which lost 2 bases and 0 bases, there was a span of 13 bases. CDR3 amino acids: CASSEWAGFMNTEAFF. As DNA, the CDR3 is TGTGCCAGCAGTGAATGGGCAGGCTTTATGAACACTGAAGCTTTCTTT.

The rearrangement links TRBV6-5 to TRBJ1-6; 10 bases are a match to TRBD1. From germline, CDR1 is MNHEY and CDR2 SVGAGI. This CDR3 is built from 14 residues. The J segment lost 10 bases and the V segment lost 8 bases, leaving 8 bases of the junction unmatched. This chain's CDR3 is CASRAGTGASPLHF. In DNA, the CDR3 is TGTGCCAGCCGCGCCGGGACAGGGGCGTCACCCCTCCACTTT.

The chain couples TRBV7-8 to TRBJ1-5; no definite D call. V shed 1 base and J shed 9 bases, with 10 bases lying between them. Germline CDR1 SGHVS, CDR2 FQNEAQ. This CDR3 is built from 13 residues. The CDR3 sequence is CASSLGFVWPQHF. The CDR3 DNA follows: TGTGCCAGCAGCTTAGGGTTTGTCTGGCCCCAGCATTTT.

CDR3 sequence reads: CASSLPPYNEQFF. CDR3 in DNA: TGTGCCAGCAGCTTACCCCCCTACAATGAGCAGTTCTTC. The chain links TRBV7-9 to TRBJ2-1; D is unclear. The CDR3 spans 13 residues. Between the trimmed V and J ends, which lost 2 bases and 2 bases, there was a span of 4 bases. Germline-derived CDR1 and CDR2 are SEHNR and FQNEAQ (reference sequence). Using reference TRBV7-9 and TRBJ2-1 for the parts outside the CDR3, the full variable domain is DTGVSQNPRHKITKRGQNVTFRCDPISEHNRLYWYRQTLGQGPEFLTYFQNEAQLEKSRLLSDRFSAERPKGSFSTLEIQRTEQGDSAMYLCASSLPPYNEQFFGPGTRLTVL.

This sequence joins TRBV5-1 and TRBJ1-3; 8 bases align to TRBD1. CDR1 SGHRS and CDR2 YFSETQ come from the germline V gene. The CDR3 has 15 residues. With 4 bases clipped from V and 8 bases from J, the junction kept 11 bases outside the gene matches. This CDR3 is CASSTFTGGEDTIYF. The CDR3 region has the DNA TGCGCCAGCAGCACCTTTACAGGGGGAGAGGACACCATATATTTT.

This chain connects TRBV4-1 to TRBJ2-5; 9 positions match TRBD1. V was pared by 2 bases and J by 4 bases, with 5 bases of the junction left unmatched. CDR3 size: 15 residues. Germline values: CDR1 MGHRA, CDR2 YSYEKL. DNA for the CDR3: TGCGCCAGCAGCCAATCCCAGGGACAGGGAGAGACCCAGTACTTC. It specifies CASSQSQGQGETQYF.

V and J are TRBV2 and TRBJ2-7; D remains unclear. The CDR3 runs 11 residues. The germline CDR1 and CDR2 sequences are SNHLY and FYNNEI. The V and J ends lost 6 bases and 4 bases respectively, with 7 bases between them. In nucleotides, the CDR3 is TGTGCCAGCAGGGGCAGTTACGAGCAGTACTTC. Its translation is CASRGSYEQYF.

The V and J genes are TRBV4-3 and TRBJ2-7, with 7 bases aligning to TRBD2. V trimming: 0 bases; J trimming: 2 bases; junction bases outside the gene matches: 7. Germline lookup yields CDR1 LGHNA and CDR2 YSLEER. This CDR3 contains 16 residues. CDR3 bases: TGCGCCAGCAGCCAAGATCTCGCGGGGGTAACCTACGAGCAGTACTTC. It is translated as CASSQDLAGVTYEQYF.

V and J are TRBV28 and TRBJ1-6; no firm D call. Germline V gene lookup returns CDR1 MDHEN and CDR2 SYDVKM. The CDR3 sequence is 13 residues long. V was shortened by 6 bases and J by 6 bases, with 9 bases between the two germline ends. CDR3 in DNA: TGTGCCAGCAGCCCTATTGTTAATTCACCCCTCCACTTT. This gives the protein CASSPIVNSPLHF.

The chain is built from TRBV2 and TRBJ2-2, with 12 bases lining up with TRBD2. CDR3 length equals 13 residues. The J segment lost 7 bases and the V segment lost 6 bases, leaving 0 bases of the junction unmatched. CDR1 is SNHLY, CDR2 FYNNEI, per germline. The CDR3 DNA follows: TGTGCCAGCAGACTAGCGGGGGGCGGGGAGCTGTTTTTT. Translation: CASRLAGGGELFF.

V and J are TRBV4-1 and TRBJ1-2; D perhaps matches TRBD1 (5 bases). V was shortened by 0 bases and J by 6 bases, with 14 bases between the two germline ends. The CDR3 contains 15 residues. Germline values: CDR1 MGHRA, CDR2 YSYEKL. CDR3 amino acids: CASSQEKSGNNGYTF. CDR3 DNA: TGCGCCAGCAGCCAAGAAAAGTCAGGGAATAATGGCTACACCTTC.

The chain is built from TRBV5-1 and TRBJ1-1; TRBD1 agrees at 11 bases. This CDR3 has 14 residues. Trimming at V came to 3 bases and at J to 5 bases, leaving 3 bases not matched to a gene. The germline V gene encodes CDR1 SGHRS and CDR2 YFSETQ. In nucleotides, the CDR3 is TGCGCCAGCAGCTGGACAGGGGGCGAAACTGAAGCTTTCTTT. As protein: CASSWTGGETEAFF.

This chain joins TRBV11-2 and TRBJ2-5; the D gene is possibly TRBD1 (6 bases). The V end was cut by 5 bases, the J end by 5 bases, with 12 bases between. In germline, CDR1 is SGHAT, CDR2 FQNNGV. The CDR3 totals 13 residues. The CDR3 bases are TGTGCCAGCAGCATTAACAGGGCTGAGACCCAGTACTTC. Protein: CASSINRAETQYF.

This chain joins TRBV10-3 and TRBJ2-1; 10 bases match TRBD1. The germline CDR1 and CDR2 sequences are ENHRY and SYGVKD. Trimming removed 3 bases from V and 6 bases from J; junction bases left unmatched: 5. The CDR3 has 15 residues. Written as DNA, the CDR3 is TGTGCCATCAGTGAAAGGGACAGGGGCGGCAATGAGCAGTTCTTC. Its protein is CAISERDRGGNEQFF.

The chain has TRBV5-1 and TRBJ2-1; D may match TRBD1 or TRBD2 (5 bases each). This CDR3 contains 16 residues. Between the trimmed V and J ends, which lost 0 bases and 2 bases, there was a span of 12 bases. Germline-derived CDR1 and CDR2 are SGHRS and YFSETQ. This CDR3 reads CASSLVGAVPYNEQFF. DNA of the CDR3: TGCGCCAGCAGCTTGGTCGGGGCCGTCCCCTACAATGAGCAGTTCTTC.

The chain carries TRBV7-9 and TRBJ1-2; D ambiguous. Trimming cost V 0 bases and J 4 bases, with 12 bases left between them. The CDR3 totals 15 residues. CDR1 SEHNR and CDR2 FQNEAQ come from the germline V gene (reference sequence). As DNA, the CDR3 is TGTGCCAGCAGCTTAGCCCCGGTGTGGGCCTATGGCTACACCTTC. Its protein is CASSLAPVWAYGYTF.